One and the same sample provided the 27 T cell receptor beta chains below, sequenced in a study of metastatic and nonmetastatic thyroid tumors. Thyroid surgery had not been preceded by any treatment in any patient. TCRdb re-called clones via MiXCR from the PCR reads. The table has 45,000 to 60,000 clones, around a sixth seen once. The sequenced sample consisted of blood. All receptors come from a female donor with papillary thyroid cancer or a benign thyroid nodule (not recorded which). Some clones in this sample may be carry-over from other donors' samples.

This clone was seen more than once but under ten times. Sequence at one end of the junction differs from germline and may be a read error. The chain links TRBV6-2 or TRBV6-3 to TRBJ2-1, with D tentatively TRBD1 or TRBD2 (5 bases each). The germline V gene encodes CDR1 MNHEY and CDR2 SVGEGT. There are 13 residues in the CDR3. The CDR3 is CVSSYSGLYEQFF. Written as DNA, the CDR3 is TGTGTCAGCAGTTACTCGGGGCTATACGAGCAGTTCTTC.

This clone was counted many times. The genes are TRBV7-9 and TRBJ1-1, with TRBD1 matching 11 bases. CDR1 and CDR2 (germline): SEHNR, FQNEAQ (reference sequence). J gave up 4 bases and V 3 bases, and 4 bases lay outside the gene matches. The CDR3 runs 15 residues. CDR3 coding DNA: TGTGCCAGCAGCTTGTCCGGACAGGGGGCCACTGAAGCTTTCTTT. Its protein is CASSLSGQGATEAFF.

Ten or more counts support this clone. Its ends do not fully match the called genes, so a read error is possible. V gene TRBV19 combines with J gene TRBJ2-2, with 7 bases aligning to TRBD2. The CDR3 covers 14 residues. Germline V gives CDR1 LNHDA, CDR2 SQIVND (reference sequence). The CDR3 is CANSIGRDTGELFF. The DNA of the CDR3 is TGTGCCAATAGTATAGGGAGGGACACCGGGGAGCTGTTTTTT.

Ten or more counts support this clone. This rearrangement joins TRBV30 to TRBJ1-4; D unclear. The CDR3 contains 12 residues. The germline gives CDR1 GTSNPN, CDR2 SVGIG (reference sequence). The ends were cut back, 8 bases at V and 6 bases at J, with 13 bases in the middle. The CDR3 loop reads CAGRNVDEKLFF. Written as DNA, the CDR3 is TGTGCCGGGCGGAACGTTGATGAAAAACTGTTTTTT.

In this sample, this clone turned up many times. V gene TRBV19 combines with J gene TRBJ2-3; D gene unclear. The CDR3 totals 14 residues. In germline, CDR1 is LNHDA, CDR2 SQIVND (reference sequence). V was trimmed by 1 base and J by 2 bases, leaving 7 bases between them. The CDR3 DNA is TGTGCCAGTAGTATAGGACTTCACACAGATACGCAGTATTTT. Translated, it gives CASSIGLHTDTQYF.

The CDR3 coding sequence is TGTGCCAGCAGCGTAGATGACGAGCAGTTCTTC. It translates to CASSVDDEQFF. The chain combines TRBV9 with TRBJ2-1; the D is unclear. Trimming removed 0 bases at V and 10 bases at J, with 5 bases between. The CDR3 is made up of 11 amino acids. Germline V lookup: CDR1 SGDLS, CDR2 YYNGEE.

This clone has ten or more counts. The V gene is TRBV7-3, the J gene TRBJ2-5; no firm D call. The CDR3 loop spans 13 amino acids. The V gene's germline CDR1 is SGHTA and CDR2 FQGTGA. V lost 5 bases, J lost 4 bases, and 11 bases lay in between. CDR3 sequence: CASSRVSGETQYF. Here the CDR3 DNA reads TGTGCCAGCAGCAGGGTGTCGGGAGAGACCCAGTACTTC.

This clone was seen ten or more times. The chain joins TRBV6-1 to TRBJ1-2; D is perhaps TRBD1 (5 bases). This CDR3 region has 12 residues. Trimming took off 8 bases at V and 2 bases at J, with 9 bases between the two ends. Germline values: CDR1 MNHNS, CDR2 SASEGT. DNA for the CDR3: TGTGCCAGCGGGGGGGGGAACTATGGCTACACCTTC. This gives the protein CASGGGNYGYTF.

The table lists this clone with many counts. V and J are TRBV3-1 and TRBJ2-2; D perhaps matches TRBD2 (5 bases). The germline V gene encodes CDR1 LGHDT and CDR2 YNNKEL (reference sequence). The CDR3 length is 15 residues. The V and J ends lost 4 bases and 3 bases respectively, with 12 bases between them. CDR3 loop: CASSPEAAYTGELFF. The DNA of the CDR3 is TGTGCCAGCAGCCCTGAAGCGGCGTACACCGGGGAGCTGTTTTTT.

This clone was seen many times. The rearrangement joins TRBV5-1 to TRBJ2-2, with unresolved D. Trimming shortened V by 0 bases and J by 4 bases, and 7 bases separated the two germline ends. Germline values: CDR1 SGHRS, CDR2 YFSETQ. The CDR3 runs 14 residues. The CDR3: CASSLVPVTGELFF. For the CDR3, the DNA is TGCGCCAGCAGCTTGGTTCCAGTCACCGGGGAGCTGTTTTTT.

Ten or more counts support this clone. The J gene is TRBJ1-2, the V gene TRBV7-9; D not resolved. There are 13 residues in the CDR3. The germline V and J ends were trimmed by 5 bases and 3 bases, with 10 bases remaining between them. Germline V gives CDR1 SEHNR, CDR2 FQNEAQ (reference sequence). The CDR3 coding sequence is TGTGCCAGCAGCCTACACGCGGACTATGGCTACACCTTC. It is translated as CASSLHADYGYTF.

This clone was found many times. This chain connects TRBV10-3 to TRBJ2-3; D is tentatively TRBD1 or TRBD2 (5 bases each). Looked up from germline, CDR1 is ENHRY and CDR2 is SYGVKD. There are 13 residues in the CDR3. Trimming cost V 6 bases and J 2 bases, with 9 bases left between them. Here the CDR3 DNA reads TGTGCCATCAGGAGGGGAATCACAGATACGCAGTATTTT. Protein sequence: CAIRRGITDTQYF.

This clone has a count of ten or more. The rearrangement links TRBV19 to TRBJ2-1, with D possibly being TRBD2 (5 bases). The germline gives CDR1 LNHDA, CDR2 SQIVND (reference sequence). Trimming removed 3 bases from V and 4 bases from J, with 13 bases in between. The length of the CDR3 is 15 residues. The CDR3 coding sequence is TGTGCCAGTAGTATCTGGGGATCGGGGTACAATGAGCAGTTCTTC. Translation gives CASSIWGSGYNEQFF.

In this sample, this clone turned up many times. The same CDR3 arises from other DNA sequences in this sample as well. The rearrangement uses TRBV20-1 and TRBJ2-7; TRBD1 aligns across 12 bases. The CDR3 length is 13 residues. The germline V gene encodes CDR1 DFQATT and CDR2 SNEGSKA (reference sequence). V lost 5 bases, J lost 5 bases, and 4 bases stayed unmatched. The CDR3: CSAPGTGGHEQYF. The CDR3 bases are TGCAGTGCTCCCGGGACAGGGGGCCACGAGCAGTACTTC.

The sample holds many counts of this clone. This chain uses TRBV20-1 with TRBJ1-1, with 9 bases matching TRBD1. The ends lost 0 bases at V and 4 bases at J; junction bases unmatched: 3. Germline-derived CDR1 and CDR2 are DFQATT and SNEGSKA (reference sequence). The CDR3 runs 14 residues. As DNA, the CDR3 is TGCAGTGCTAGAGATGGACAGGGGAGCACTGAAGCTTTCTTT. Protein product: CSARDGQGSTEAFF.

The table lists this clone with many counts. This chain connects TRBV4-1 to TRBJ2-7; 12 bases agree with TRBD2. The CDR3 totals 17 residues. With 1 base clipped from V and 5 bases from J, the junction kept 9 bases outside the gene matches. Per germline, CDR1 MGHRA and CDR2 YSYEKL. As DNA, the CDR3 is TGCGCCAGCAGCCAAGCCCGGATCCGACTAGCGGGAGACGAGCAGTACTTC. Protein sequence: CASSQARIRLAGDEQYF.

At least ten counts were recorded for this clone. At the DNA level, this CDR3 is encoded by other sequences in the same sample as well. V and J are TRBV28 and TRBJ2-7; D uncertain. CDR1 is MDHEN, CDR2 SYDVKM, per germline. The CDR3 consists of 13 residues. Between the trimmed V and J ends, which lost 3 bases and 2 bases, there was a span of 8 bases. The chain's CDR3 is CASSFLIAYEQYF. As DNA, the CDR3 is TGTGCCAGCAGTTTTCTCATCGCCTACGAGCAGTACTTC.

V and J are TRBV7-9 and TRBJ1-3; D uncertain. There are 15 residues in the CDR3. The germline V gene encodes CDR1 SEHNR and CDR2 FQNEAQ (reference sequence). Deletions cut 1 base from V and 3 bases from J, with 10 bases between. The CDR3 sequence: CASSLGAGVGNTIYF. The DNA for the CDR3 is TGTGCCAGCAGCTTAGGGGCAGGAGTTGGAAACACCATATATTTT. The entire variable domain, with the rest obtained from reference TRBV7-9 and TRBJ1-3, is as follows: DTGVSQNPRHKITKRGQNVTFRCDPISEHNRLYWYRQTLGQGPEFLTYFQNEAQLEKSRLLSDRFSAERPKGSFSTLEIQRTEQGDSAMYLCASSLGAGVGNTIYFGEGSWLTVV.

This clone has ten or more counts. This chain joins TRBV7-9 and TRBJ2-5; D is ambiguous. In germline, CDR1 is SEHNR, CDR2 FQNEAQ (reference sequence). V was pared by 1 base and J by 2 bases, with 8 bases between. The CDR3 runs to 14 residues. The CDR3 nucleotides read TGTGCCAGCAGCTTAGAGTCGGAACAAGAGACCCAGTACTTC. Its translation: CASSLESEQETQYF.

In its sample, this clone was seen many times. The rearrangement links TRBV20-1 to TRBJ2-5; TRBD2 matches at 8 bases. The junction had 0 bases not matched to a gene; V was cut back by 4 bases and J by 5 bases. Per the germline V gene, CDR1 is DFQATT and CDR2 is SNEGSKA (reference sequence). The CDR3 is 11 amino acids. The CDR3: CSAKREETQYF. The CDR3 DNA is TGCAGTGCTAAGCGGGAGGAGACCCAGTACTTC.

There are many counts of this clone. V is TRBV6-4 and J is TRBJ2-3; possibly TRBD1 for D (6 bases). Germline CDR1 and CDR2: MRHNA and SNTAGT. This CDR3 is 13 amino acids long. V was cut by 4 bases and J by 2 bases, with 7 bases left in between. DNA of the CDR3: TGTGCCAGCAGTGGGACAGACACAGATACGCAGTATTTT. It yields the protein CASSGTDTDTQYF.

This clone was counted at least ten times. The chain is built from TRBV11-2 and TRBJ1-1; D gene unclear. This CDR3 contains 15 residues. Trimming removed 6 bases at V and 2 bases at J, with 16 bases between. Germline V gives CDR1 SGHAT, CDR2 FQNNGV. CDR3 residues: CASSFLSGKNTEAFF. The CDR3 DNA reads as TGTGCCAGCAGTTTCCTGTCTGGTAAAAACACTGAAGCTTTCTTT.

Points on this clone: One end of the junction varies from germline; a read error may be responsible. V gene TRBV10-1 combines with J gene TRBJ2-3; a possible D gene is TRBD1 (6 bases). Germline CDR1 is WNHNN and CDR2 is SYGVQD (reference sequence). The CDR3 spans 15 residues. The CDR3 spells CASSEGGSQADTQYF. The CDR3 nucleotides are TGCGCCAGCAGTGAAGGGGGATCTCAAGCAGATACTCAGTATTTT.

This clone is labeled medium-sized. The chain employs TRBV12-3 or TRBV12-4 and TRBJ2-7; D is perhaps TRBD2 (5 bases). V was cut by 8 bases and J by 1 base, with 9 bases left in between. The CDR3 is 12 amino acids. This CDR3 is CASLGISYEQYF. CDR3 DNA sequence: TGTGCCAGCCTCGGGATTTCCTACGAGCAGTACTTC.

The chain recombines TRBV20-1 with TRBJ2-7, with TRBD2 matching 12 bases. CDR1 is DFQATT, CDR2 SNEGSKA, per germline (reference sequence). The CDR3 spans 14 residues. The J segment lost 3 bases and the V segment lost 5 bases, leaving 5 bases of the junction unmatched. The CDR3 DNA reads as TGCAGTGCTGAACCTAGCGGGAGGGACTACGAGCAGTACTTC. It encodes CSAEPSGRDYEQYF.

The CDR3 sequence is CARTGRAPKYEQYF. The CDR3 DNA reads TGTGCCAGAACGGGAAGGGCACCGAAATACGAGCAGTACTTC. The rearrangement links TRBV27 to TRBJ2-7; perhaps TRBD2 as D (5 bases). The length of the CDR3 is 14 residues. Trimming removed 9 bases at V and 4 bases at J, with 19 bases between. Germline V gives CDR1 MNHEY, CDR2 SMNVEV (reference sequence).

At least ten counts were recorded for this clone. V gene TRBV6-4 combines with J gene TRBJ2-3, with TRBD2 identical over 8 bases. The CDR3 runs 14 residues. The germline V gene encodes CDR1 MRHNA and CDR2 SNTAGT. Unmatched junction bases numbered 5, after V lost 5 bases and J lost 4 bases. The CDR3 DNA is TGTGCCAGCAGTCCGGGACTAGAAGCAGATACGCAGTATTTT. Amino acid sequence: CASSPGLEADTQYF.